The 3 T cell receptor beta chains below all came from one sample that was sequenced in a study of human T cells and chemical hapten exposure. TCRdb called the RACE reads again in MiXCR, with one record for every CDR3 protein. The table has under 200,000 distinct CDR3 sequences, around 30% seen once. Time point in this sample: pre-sensitization, week 0. Sample treatment: therapeutic diphenylcyclopropenone sensitization with weekly scalp DPC. Sequencing was performed on whole blood, taken in connection with sensitization to the hapten diphenylcyclopropenone (DPC). These receptors all stem from a woman between 25 and 40 years old with alopecia areata. Some clones in this sample may be carry-over from other donors' samples.

This clonotype was counted only a few times. The CDR3, as DNA: TGCGCCAGCAGCCAAGATTGGGCTAGCGGGGGGAGATCGGATACGCAGTATTTT. This sequence encodes CASSQDWASGGRSDTQYF. The rearrangement joins TRBV4-3 to TRBJ2-3; 11 bases agree with TRBD2. From germline, CDR1 is LGHNA and CDR2 YSLEER. V lost 0 bases, J lost 6 bases, and 11 bases stayed unmatched. The CDR3 runs 18 residues.

The CDR3 DNA sequence: TGCAGCGTCGAGAGGGACAGTCAGGGTGGCTACACCTTC. Its protein is CSVERDSQGGYTF. The chain combines TRBV29-1 with TRBJ1-2; 7 bases agree with TRBD1. Germline V gene sequence: CDR1 SQVTM, CDR2 ANQGSEA. This CDR3 comprises 13 residues. With 6 bases clipped from V and 7 bases from J, the junction kept 11 bases outside the gene matches.

This chain connects TRBV29-1 to TRBJ2-5; TRBD2 matches 7 bases. Unmatched junction bases numbered 13, after V lost 4 bases and J lost 5 bases. The CDR3 runs to 15 residues. CDR1 is SQVTM, CDR2 ANQGSEA, per germline. CDR3 in DNA: TGCAGCGTTGGAATTGTGGCGGGAGCGGGGGAGACCCAGTACTTC. Translating gives CSVGIVAGAGETQYF.